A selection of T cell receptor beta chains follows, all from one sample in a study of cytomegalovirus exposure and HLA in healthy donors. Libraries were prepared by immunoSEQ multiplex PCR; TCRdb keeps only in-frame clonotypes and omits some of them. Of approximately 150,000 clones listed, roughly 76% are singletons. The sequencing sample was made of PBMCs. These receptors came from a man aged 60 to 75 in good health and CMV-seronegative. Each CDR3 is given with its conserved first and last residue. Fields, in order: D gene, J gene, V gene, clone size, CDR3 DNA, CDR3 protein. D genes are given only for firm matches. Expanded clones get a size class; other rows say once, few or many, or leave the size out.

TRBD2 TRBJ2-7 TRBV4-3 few TGCGCCAGCAGCCAAGACCTTACGGCCGGGACTACCATACGATACGAGCAGTACTTC CASSQDLTAGTTIRYEQYF
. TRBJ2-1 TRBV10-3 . TGTGCCATCAGTGAGTTTGGGCCCACCTACAATGAGCAGTTCTTC CAISEFGPTYNEQFF
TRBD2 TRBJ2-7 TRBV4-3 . TGCGCCAGCAGCCAAGCAGCGGGAGGGAGGGACGAGCAGTACTTC CASSQAAGGRDEQYF
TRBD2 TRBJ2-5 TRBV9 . TGTGCCAGCAGCGTAGGTAGCGGGGGGTACTCTGGTCAAGAGACCCAGTACTTC CASSVGSGGYSGQETQYF
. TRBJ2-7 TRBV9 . TGTGCCAGCAGCGTAGACGGGAGAGGCTACGAGCAGTACTTC CASSVDGRGYEQYF
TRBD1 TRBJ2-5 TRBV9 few TGTGCCAGCAGCGTAGAGGGGACAGGGGGCGAGACCCAGTACTTC CASSVEGTGGETQYF
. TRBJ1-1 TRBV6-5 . TGTGCCAGCAGTCGACAAGTAAACACTGAAGCTTTCTTT CASSRQVNTEAFF
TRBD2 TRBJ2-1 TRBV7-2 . TGTGCCAGCAGCCCGGGGGGGGCCTCCTACAATGAGCAGTTCTTC CASSPGGASYNEQFF
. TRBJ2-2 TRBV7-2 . TGTGCCAGCAGTCCCCAGGGGAACACCGGGGAGCTGTTTTTT CASSPQGNTGELFF
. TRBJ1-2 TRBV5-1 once TGCGCCAGCAGCTTGGGGGGCGGCTCCACCCAAGCTAACTATGGCTACACCTTC CASSLGGGSTQANYGYTF
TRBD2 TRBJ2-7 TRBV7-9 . TGTGCCAGCAGCATATTCGGGAGGAACTACGAGCAGTACTTC CASSIFGRNYEQYF
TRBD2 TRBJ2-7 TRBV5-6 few TGTGCCAGCAGCCAGGGACTAGCGGGGGAGTACGAGCAGTACTTC CASSQGLAGEYEQYF
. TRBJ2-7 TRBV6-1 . TGTGCCAGCAGTCCGGGACACGATCCCTACGAGCAGTACTTC CASSPGHDPYEQYF
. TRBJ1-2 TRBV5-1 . TGCGCCAGCAGCGTGGACACTAACTATGGCTACACCTTC CASSVDTNYGYTF
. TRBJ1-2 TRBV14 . TGTGCCAGCAGCCAAGAGTCAGTGCTCTATGGCTACACCTTC CASSQESVLYGYTF
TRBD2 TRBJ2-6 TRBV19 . TGTGCCAGTAGTATTTACGCTAGCGGGGTGTCTGGGGCCAACGTCCTGACTTTC CASSIYASGVSGANVLTF
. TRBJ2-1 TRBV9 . TGTGCCAGCAGCGTAGATGCGGGGGCCCTCAATGAGCAGTTCTTC CASSVDAGALNEQFF
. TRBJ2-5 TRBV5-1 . TGCGCCAGCAGCTTCGACTGGGAGGAAGAGACCCAGTACTTC CASSFDWEEETQYF
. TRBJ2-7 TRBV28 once TGTGCCAGCAGCTCCATCCCACTAGATCGGGAGCAGTACTTC CASSSIPLDREQYF
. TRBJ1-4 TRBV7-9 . TGTGCCAGCAGCCCTGATCTCGCGGGGTTCGGCGAAAAACTGTTTTTT CASSPDLAGFGEKLFF
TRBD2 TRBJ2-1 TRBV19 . TGTGCCAGTAGAACGGCGGGAGTAAGTAATGAGCAGTTCTTC CASRTAGVSNEQFF
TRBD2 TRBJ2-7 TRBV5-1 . TGCGCCAGCAGCTTGTTAGGACTAGCGGCGACGACGTTTGACGAGCAGTACTTC CASSLLGLAATTFDEQYF
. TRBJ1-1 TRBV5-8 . TGTGCCAGCAGCCTGGTTCGGGAAGCTTTCTTT CASSLVREAFF
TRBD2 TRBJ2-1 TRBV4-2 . TGTGCCAGCAGCACGACTAGCGGGGGCTATGAGCAGTTCTTC CASSTTSGGYEQFF
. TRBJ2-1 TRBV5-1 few TGCGCCAGCAGCACGCCTGAAGCAGGTGAGCAGTTCTTC CASSTPEAGEQFF
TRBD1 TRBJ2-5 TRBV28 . TGTGCCAGCACCACGGACAGGGACCAAGAGACCCAGTACTTC CASTTDRDQETQYF
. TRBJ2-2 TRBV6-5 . TGTGCCAGCAGGGCTCTCCCCCACACCGGGGAGCTGTTTTTT CASRALPHTGELFF
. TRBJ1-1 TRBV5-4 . TGTGCCAGCAGCCCCCAGGCAGGGCGTAACACTGAAGCTTTCTTT CASSPQAGRNTEAFF
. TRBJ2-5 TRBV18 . TGTGCCAGCTCACCGAGCGAGACCCAGTACTTC CASSPSETQYF
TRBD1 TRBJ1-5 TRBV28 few TGTGCCAGCAGTTCCCCGACAGGGAGGAAGGATCAGCCCCAGCATTTT CASSSPTGRKDQPQHF
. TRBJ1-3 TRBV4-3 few TGCGCCAGCAGCCAAGCCGAGGGGGTTCAAACCATATATTTT CASSQAEGVQTIYF
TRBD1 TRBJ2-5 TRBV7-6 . TGTGCCAGCAGCGCCAACAGGGGACCCCCGGAGACCCAGTACTTC CASSANRGPPETQYF
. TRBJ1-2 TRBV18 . TGTGCCAGCTCACCACTTCAGGGCGGCAATACCTTC CASSPLQGGNTF
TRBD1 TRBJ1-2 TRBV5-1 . TGCGCCAGCAGCACCGGACAGGGGACCTATGGCTACACCTTC CASSTGQGTYGYTF
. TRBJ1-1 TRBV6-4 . TGTGCCAGCAGCGTTGAGAGGCAAGGTGAAGCTTTCTTT CASSVERQGEAFF
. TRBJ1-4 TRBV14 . TGTGCCAGCAGCCAAAGTCAGGGGTATAATGAAAAACTGTTTTTT CASSQSQGYNEKLFF
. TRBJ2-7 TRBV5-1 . TGCGCCAGCAGCTTTCTCACAGGAGAGTACGAGCAGTACTTC CASSFLTGEYEQYF
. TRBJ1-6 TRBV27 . TGTGCCAGCAGACAGGGCAATTCACCCCTCCACTTT CASRQGNSPLHF
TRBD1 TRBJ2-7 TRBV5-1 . TGCGCCAGCAGCTTGGTGGGACAGGCACCCTACGAGCAGTACTTC CASSLVGQAPYEQYF
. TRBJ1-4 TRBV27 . TGTGCCAGCAGTTCGCGTGTAGGGGGTGAAAAACTGTTTTTT CASSSRVGGEKLFF
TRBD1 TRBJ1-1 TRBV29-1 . TGCAGCGTGCCCGGGACAGGGTTAGCTTTCTTT CSVPGTGLAFF
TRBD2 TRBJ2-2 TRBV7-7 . TGTGCCAGCAGCTTAGCTAGCGGGAGCGTCACCGGGGAGCTGTTTTTT CASSLASGSVTGELFF
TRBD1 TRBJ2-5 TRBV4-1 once TGCGCCAGCAGCCCTCACGTTGGGACAGGGCGAGAGACCCAGTACTTC CASSPHVGTGRETQYF